This T cell receptor beta chain emerged from a study of blood T cell repertoires in COVID-19. The overall study: In each case, the material was cDNA or gDNA derived from T cells, B-cell-depleted T cells, or PBMCs.

Enrolment of Seattle patients took place during active infection, and they were followed longitudinally. As processed by the authors: How many nucleated cells were present was estimated from reference gene primer amplification. Sequencing was performed with immunoSEQ multiplex PCR; in TCRdb, only in-frame clones are kept and a portion is missing. The V and J calls and clone size come from that table; D and trimming were worked out from the DNA. The sample includes roughly 69,000 clones, about 80% of them seen just once. The CDR3 spans 23 residues. CDR1 SGHVS and CDR2 FQNEAQ come from the germline V gene. Trimming took off 5 bases at V and 0 bases at J, with 34 bases between the two ends.

The chain carries TRBV7-8 and TRBJ1-4; possible D gene TRBD1, 5 bases. This sequence originates from a man aged 55 to 69 with COVID-19, enrolled during active disease. The sample consisted of peripheral blood. The DNA for the CDR3 is TGTGCCAGCAGCCCTAGGGAGGGGCCCGGGACCAATTGGTGGGCCCCAACTAATGAAAAACTGTTTTTT. Protein sequence: CASSPREGPGTNWWAPTNEKLFF. Based on the CDR3 plus reference TRBV7-8 and TRBJ1-4, the full variable domain is GAGVSQSPRYKVAKRGQDVALRCDPISGHVSLFWYQQALGQGPEFLTYFQNEAQLDKSGLPSDRFFAERPEGSVSTLKIQRTQQEDSAVYLCASSPREGPGTNWWAPTNEKLFFGSGTQLSVL.